A selection of T cell receptor beta chains follows, all from one sample in a study of cytomegalovirus exposure and HLA in healthy donors. Repertoires were generated with immunoSEQ multiplex PCR, while TCRdb's copy carries only in-frame clones and drops some. Seen here are about 140,000 clones, 77% observed once, and the top ten hold 1.5% to 2%. The sample taken for sequencing was PBMCs. All receptors derive from a female donor in good health and CMV-seronegative. Both conserved end residues are part of each CDR3. Fields, in order: V gene, J gene, CDR3 protein.

TRBV13	TRBJ1-2	CASRVDGYTF
TRBV5-6	TRBJ1-2	CASSSDRAHYGYTF
TRBV6-5	TRBJ2-5	CASSSPGTGGLETQYF
TRBV4-2	TRBJ1-3	CASSQDWEGSSGNTIYF
TRBV28	TRBJ2-7	CASSLWGQGAEQYF
TRBV7-8	TRBJ1-2	CASSGTPTGTGGRFNYGYTF
TRBV5-1	TRBJ1-1	CASSFQQGTEAFF
TRBV25-1	TRBJ1-1	CASSESGTGSVAFF
TRBV5-1	TRBJ1-3	CASSPGNTIYF
TRBV5-1	TRBJ1-2	CASREQGTGNLYGYTF
TRBV18	TRBJ2-1	CASSRNPSGGPVSEQFF
TRBV2	TRBJ1-5	CASTGEASQGNQPQHF
TRBV18	TRBJ2-1	CASSPRSGANQNWYNEQFF
TRBV7-2	TRBJ1-1	CASSLAVTGTEAFF
TRBV19	TRBJ2-7	CASSPGTGAYYEQYF
TRBV18	TRBJ1-5	CASSPLQGNQPQHF
TRBV7-2	TRBJ2-7	CASSPAAAGGYEQYF
TRBV7-2	TRBJ1-1	CASSSGTANTEAFF
TRBV10-1	TRBJ2-3	CASSEGSGYPPSDTQYF
TRBV6-5	TRBJ1-2	CASRTGVENYGYTF
TRBV28	TRBJ1-1	CASSPSGALNTEAFF
TRBV2	TRBJ1-2	CASSHMDREADGYTF
TRBV9	TRBJ2-5	CASSVGSGPVSETQYF
TRBV4-2	TRBJ2-6	CASSQGLSRSGANVLTF
TRBV18	TRBJ2-2	CASSPLAATGELFF
TRBV5-6	TRBJ2-7	CASSRDRGYEQYF
TRBV5-1	TRBJ2-3	CASSLAVSTDTQYF
TRBV27	TRBJ1-1	CASSFSRTGEAFF